Below, 29 T cell receptor beta chains from the same sample are listed, as sequenced in a study of shared clonotypes between healthy human individuals. Profiling relied on immunoSEQ multiplex PCR, and the TCRdb table lists in-frame clones only, not all of them. The table shows 550,000 to 850,000 clones, with around 77% occurring only once. The sequenced material came from memory CD4+ T cells sorted from blood. Subset of the sample: CD45RA-negative fraction. These receptor sequences come from a woman aged 25 to 39 in good health.

The rearrangement uses TRBV19 and TRBJ2-5, with D possibly being TRBD1 or TRBD2 (5 bases each). The germline V and J ends were trimmed by 4 bases and 5 bases, with 20 bases remaining between them. The CDR3 loop spans 16 amino acids. CDR1 is LNHDA, CDR2 SQIVND, per germline (reference sequence). The CDR3 DNA reads as TGTGCCAGTAGTAGTGGTTGGGGCGCAAGGAGGGAGACCCAGTACTTC. Translation gives CASSSGWGARRETQYF.

As concerns this clone: The sample contains more than one DNA sequence encoding this CDR3. The chain uses TRBV18 and TRBJ2-5; the match to TRBD2 covers 7 bases. The ends lost 6 bases at V and 2 bases at J; junction bases unmatched: 3. The CDR3 spans 13 residues. Looked up from germline, CDR1 is KGHSH and CDR2 is LQKENI. The CDR3: CASSSGIQETQYF. For the CDR3, the DNA is TGTGCCAGCTCGAGCGGGATACAAGAGACCCAGTACTTC.

The chain has TRBV5-1 and TRBJ1-4; D call uncertain. Germline assignment: CDR1 SGHRS and CDR2 YFSETQ. The V end was cut by 3 bases, the J end by 0 bases, with 6 bases between. The CDR3 runs 14 residues. CDR3 residues: CASSSYSTNEKLFF. In DNA, the CDR3 is TGCGCCAGCAGCTCGTACTCAACTAATGAAAAACTGTTTTTT.

The chain carries TRBV18 and TRBJ1-4, with 9 bases identical to TRBD1. Germline values: CDR1 KGHSH, CDR2 LQKENI. The V segment lost 6 bases and the J segment 5 bases; nucleotides outside the gene matches: 10. The length of the CDR3 is 16 residues. Here the CDR3 reads CASSPGGTGINEKLFF. CDR3 DNA sequence: TGTGCCAGCTCTCCGGGCGGGACAGGGATCAATGAAAAACTGTTTTTT.

DNA of the CDR3: TGTGCCAGCTCGACCGGGACAGGGGCCTACAATGAGCAGTTCTTC. This gives the protein CASSTGTGAYNEQFF. The chain joins TRBV18 to TRBJ2-1, with TRBD1 identical over 10 bases. Germline V gene sequence: CDR1 KGHSH, CDR2 LQKENI. This CDR3 has 15 residues. The V segment lost 6 bases and the J segment 2 bases; nucleotides outside the gene matches: 4.

The V call is TRBV28, the J call TRBJ2-1; 8 bases align to TRBD1. Germline V CDR1 and CDR2: MDHEN, SYDVKM. V was clipped by 6 bases and J by 3 bases; unmatched bases: 7. The CDR3 consists of 15 residues. The CDR3 spells CASRSGQGVYNEQFF. Written as DNA, the CDR3 is TGTGCCAGCAGGTCTGGACAGGGTGTCTACAATGAGCAGTTCTTC.

This clone has a count of ten or more. V usage is TRBV18 and J usage is TRBJ1-1; D ambiguous. The CDR3 contains 12 residues. The germline V and J ends were trimmed by 5 bases and 9 bases, with 13 bases remaining between them. The germline V gene encodes CDR1 KGHSH and CDR2 LQKENI. The CDR3 DNA reads TGTGCCAGCTCAGATACAACGAGCCAAGCTTTCTTT. Protein sequence: CASSDTTSQAFF.

This rearrangement joins TRBV5-1 to TRBJ2-5; D tentatively fits TRBD1 or TRBD2 (6 bases each). The CDR3 extends over 14 amino acids. V lost 5 bases, J lost 5 bases, and 16 bases lay in between. Germline V lookup: CDR1 SGHRS, CDR2 YFSETQ. The CDR3 DNA follows: TGCGCCAGCAGGGGATTTTCGGGGGCTGAGACCCAGTACTTC. Encoded protein: CASRGFSGAETQYF.

The chain employs TRBV7-2 and TRBJ2-7, with D uncertain. The CDR3 length is 15 residues. Trimming cost V 5 bases and J 0 bases, with 14 bases left between them. Germline values: CDR1 SGHTA, CDR2 FQGNSA. The CDR3, as DNA: TGTGCCAGCAGCCCTGGACGCGTAAGCTCCTACGAGCAGTACTTC. Translated: CASSPGRVSSYEQYF.

The J gene is TRBJ1-3, the V gene TRBV6-5; the D is unclear. Trimming removed 0 bases from V and 7 bases from J, with 16 bases in between. CDR1 and CDR2 from the germline V gene are MNHEY and SVGAGI. The CDR3 loop spans 16 amino acids. CDR3 DNA sequence: TGTGCCAGCAGTTACTCTACGGCCGCGTTGGGGAACACCATATATTTT. This sequence encodes CASSYSTAALGNTIYF.

V and J are TRBV18 and TRBJ1-1; 7 nucleotides align to TRBD1. Germline CDR1 is KGHSH and CDR2 is LQKENI. With V trimmed by 3 bases and J by 6 bases, 7 bases remained unmatched. The CDR3 covers 14 residues. The CDR3 DNA sequence: TGTGCCAGCTCACCGGGACAGATGGGCCCTGAAGCTTTCTTT. It yields the protein CASSPGQMGPEAFF.

This chain uses TRBV28 with TRBJ1-1, with D perhaps matching TRBD1 (5 bases). V lost 2 bases to trimming and J lost 4 bases, with 11 bases between them. This CDR3 comprises 14 residues. Germline V gives CDR1 MDHEN, CDR2 SYDVKM. The CDR3 is CASSLVGESTEAFF. CDR3 DNA: TGTGCCAGCAGTTTAGTGGGGGAGAGCACTGAAGCTTTCTTT.

The chain recombines TRBV5-1 with TRBJ1-1; D gene uncertain. This CDR3 spans 14 amino acids. Germline CDR1 reads SGHRS; CDR2 reads YFSETQ. V dropped 0 bases and J dropped 0 bases, with 6 bases sitting between them. The CDR3 DNA follows: TGCGCCAGCAGCTTGGTAGTCATGAACACTGAAGCTTTCTTT. Its protein is CASSLVVMNTEAFF.

The gene calls are TRBV12-5 and TRBJ2-1; 7 nucleotides agree with TRBD1. Germline CDR1 and CDR2: LGHNT and FRNRAP. Trimming removed 1 base from V and 5 bases from J; junction bases left unmatched: 8. CDR3 size: 16 residues. This CDR3 reads CASGLALPGQHNEQFF. The CDR3 DNA is TGTGCTAGTGGTTTGGCCCTCCCGGGACAGCACAATGAGCAGTTCTTC.

This clone has only a few counts. The CDR3 is CASSSWTSEVNEQFF. CDR3 bases: TGTGCCAGCAGCTCTTGGACTAGTGAGGTCAATGAGCAGTTCTTC. The V gene is TRBV7-2, the J gene TRBJ2-1; 7 nucleotides agree with TRBD2. J was trimmed by 6 bases and V by 4 bases; bases with no gene match: 9. Germline loops: CDR1 SGHTA, CDR2 FQGNSA. The CDR3 runs 15 residues.

There are a few counts of this clone. The CDR3 nucleotides are TGTGCCAGCAGAATACAGGATTCTCGGCATCAGCCCCAGCATTTT. Amino acids: CASRIQDSRHQPQHF. The chain is built from TRBV2 and TRBJ1-5; tentatively, D is TRBD1 (5 bases). The CDR3 is 15 amino acids. The V end lost 6 bases, the J end lost 5 bases, and 17 bases lay between the germline ends. Germline lookup yields CDR1 SNHLY and CDR2 FYNNEI.

This clone was counted only a few times. The identical CDR3 is also encoded by other nucleotide sequences in the sample. This rearrangement joins TRBV18 to TRBJ2-5; D not resolved. The CDR3 runs 11 residues. CDR1 is KGHSH, CDR2 LQKENI, per germline. V lost 1 base, J lost 4 bases, and 1 base lay in between. CDR3 protein: CASSPRETQYF. CDR3 in DNA: TGTGCCAGCTCACCACGAGAGACCCAGTACTTC.

This clone has just one count. The J gene is TRBJ1-1, the V gene TRBV5-5, with D unclear. CDR1 is SGHKS and CDR2 is YYEKEE in the germline V gene (reference sequence). Trimming took 1 base from V and 2 from J, leaving 6 bases between them. This CDR3 region has 13 residues. As DNA, the CDR3 is TGTGCCAGCAGCTTGAATCCTAACACTGAAGCTTTCTTT. Its protein is CASSLNPNTEAFF.

This chain connects TRBV7-2 to TRBJ2-2; D gene unclear. Germline V gene sequence: CDR1 SGHTA, CDR2 FQGNSA. With 5 bases removed from V and 6 bases from J, the gap between germline ends came to 7 bases. The CDR3 covers 12 residues. This chain's CDR3 is CASSPDSGELFF. DNA for the CDR3: TGTGCCAGCAGCCCCGATTCCGGGGAGCTGTTTTTT.

The V gene is TRBV7-9, the J gene TRBJ2-2, with D unresolved. CDR3 length equals 16 residues. Per germline, CDR1 SEHNR and CDR2 FQNEAQ (reference sequence). Trimming removed 5 bases at V and 4 bases at J, with 17 bases between. The CDR3, as DNA: TGTGCCAGCAGCCGGTATTCCGTGGCTATCACCGGGGAGCTGTTTTTT. This gives the protein CASSRYSVAITGELFF.

In this sample, this clone turned up once. V gene TRBV5-4 combines with J gene TRBJ1-4, with D perhaps matching TRBD1 (5 bases). This CDR3 spans 16 amino acids. V lost 1 base and J 0 bases, leaving 10 bases between the germline ends. Per germline, CDR1 SGHNT and CDR2 YYREEE (reference sequence). The CDR3 nucleotides read TGTGCCAGCAGCTTGTCTGGGGCGTCAACTAATGAAAAACTGTTTTTT. Amino acid sequence: CASSLSGASTNEKLFF.

This chain's CDR3 is CASSKSDRVAKNIQYF. The CDR3 region has the DNA TGTGCCAGCAGCAAATCGGACAGGGTAGCCAAAAACATTCAGTACTTC. V usage is TRBV7-2 and J usage is TRBJ2-4; TRBD1 matches at 8 bases. V shed 5 bases, J shed 0 bases, and the junction held 6 bases outside the gene matches. This CDR3 comprises 16 residues. Germline-derived CDR1 and CDR2 are SGHTA and FQGNSA. Together with reference TRBV7-2 and TRBJ2-4, the CDR3 gives the full variable domain: GAGVSQSPSNKVTEKGKDVELRCDPISGHTALYWYRQSLGQGLEFLIYFQGNSAPDKSGLPSDRFSAERTGGSVSTLTIQRTQQEDSAVYLCASSKSDRVAKNIQYFGAGTRLSVL.

This chain uses TRBV15 with TRBJ2-3; D tentatively fits TRBD1 or TRBD2 (6 bases each). The CDR3 is made up of 15 amino acids. The germline CDR1 and CDR2 sequences are LNHNV and YYDKDF (reference sequence). The germline V and J ends were trimmed by 9 bases and 0 bases, with 16 bases remaining between them. CDR3 residues: CATKGDFGSTDTQYF. CDR3 DNA sequence: TGTGCCACTAAGGGGGACTTTGGTAGCACAGATACGCAGTATTTT.

The chain is built from TRBV6-5 and TRBJ1-6, with 8 bases that match TRBD1. The germline gives CDR1 MNHEY, CDR2 SVGAGI. This CDR3 is built from 14 residues. The V and J ends lost 6 bases and 7 bases, in that order; junction bases with no gene match: 5. This CDR3 is CASSRTGLNSPLHF. CDR3 nucleotides: TGTGCCAGCAGCCGGACAGGGTTAAATTCACCCCTCCACTTT.

As for this clone: Different DNA sequences within this sample yield the same CDR3. This rearrangement joins TRBV18 to TRBJ2-7; TRBD1 is a possible D gene (5 bases). The CDR3 extends over 12 amino acids. The germline V gene encodes CDR1 KGHSH and CDR2 LQKENI. The V end was cut by 2 bases, the J end by 5 bases, with 7 bases between. CDR3 nucleotides: TGTGCCAGCTCACCAAGCAGGGACGAGCAGTACTTC. It translates to CASSPSRDEQYF.

The chain recombines TRBV28 with TRBJ2-3, with a tentative D call TRBD2 (6 bases). The CDR3 covers 15 residues. V lost 2 bases and J 1 base, leaving 10 bases between the germline ends. From germline, CDR1 is MDHEN and CDR2 SYDVKM. The CDR3 DNA sequence: TGTGCCAGCAGTTTAGGAGGGAGACGCACAGATACGCAGTATTTT. It codes for CASSLGGRRTDTQYF.

The V and J genes are TRBV7-3 and TRBJ2-3; 11 bases fit TRBD2. Germline V CDR1 and CDR2: SGHTA, FQGTGA. The V segment lost 2 bases and the J segment 4 bases; nucleotides outside the gene matches: 2. The CDR3 is made up of 15 amino acids. The CDR3 nucleotides read TGTGCCAGCAGCTTACAACTAGCGGGAGCAGATACGCAGTATTTT. Protein sequence: CASSLQLAGADTQYF.

Only one count was recorded for this clone. The rearrangement links TRBV6-5 to TRBJ1-2; D is ambiguous. Trimming pared 5 bases from V and 2 bases from J, leaving 6 bases between. The CDR3 has 12 amino acids. In germline, CDR1 is MNHEY, CDR2 SVGAGI. CDR3 in DNA: TGTGCCAGCAGTGTACAGAACTATGGCTACACCTTC. This codes for CASSVQNYGYTF.

The chain links TRBV20-1 to TRBJ2-2, with D hard to call. The CDR3 has 11 amino acids. In germline, CDR1 is DFQATT, CDR2 SNEGSKA (reference sequence). V was shortened by 6 bases and J by 4 bases, with 6 bases between the two germline ends. CDR3 loop: CSAKGTGELFF. CDR3 in DNA: TGCAGTGCAAAGGGCACCGGGGAGCTGTTTTTT.